These T cell receptor beta chains were read from a single sample in a study of blood T cell repertoires in COVID-19. Sequencing was performed with immunoSEQ multiplex PCR; in TCRdb, only in-frame clones are kept and a portion is missing. The table includes around 150,000 clones, approximately 90% detected once. Sequencing input: PBMCs or T cells enriched from blood (not recorded which). Receptors originate from a woman in her 50s who had recovered from COVID-19. Both conserved end residues are part of each CDR3. The D gene is left open where the match is weak. Clone size appears in some rows only: once, few, many, or a class for an expanded clone.

d_call clone_size j_call v_call cdr3_nt cdr3_aa
TRBD2 NA TRBJ2-1 TRBV9 TGTGCCAGCAAAGCAGGCGGGGGATCCTACAATGAGCAGTTCTTC CASKAGGGSYNEQFF
NA NA TRBJ1-4 TRBV4-2 TGTGCCAGCAGCCAAGATGCGACAGTAACTATTAATGAAAAACTGTTTTTT CASSQDATVTINEKLFF
TRBD1 NA TRBJ2-6 TRBV5-1 TGCGCCAGCAGCTTGAGACAGGGGGCAGCTGGGGCCAACGTCCTGACTTTC CASSLRQGAAGANVLTF
TRBD1 NA TRBJ1-6 TRBV13 TGTGCCAGCAGCTTAGGGACAGGGGGTAATTCACCCCTCCACTTT CASSLGTGGNSPLHF
NA NA TRBJ1-5 TRBV12-5 TGTGCTAGTGGTTTGGGGGGCGTCAAGGAGCCCCAGCATTTT CASGLGGVKEPQHF
NA NA TRBJ2-7 TRBV5-4 TGTGCCAGCAGCTTGGTGCAAGGGAGCTCCTACGAGCAGTACTTC CASSLVQGSSYEQYF
NA NA TRBJ1-3 TRBV4-3 TGCGCCAGCAGCCAAGAAGCGTCCGGGAGCGATGGAAACACCATATATTTT CASSQEASGSDGNTIYF
NA NA TRBJ2-2 TRBV18 TGTGCCAGCTCACCAATGCTAGCGAGCACCGGGGAGCTGTTTTTT CASSPMLASTGELFF
TRBD1 NA TRBJ1-2 TRBV5-5 TGTGCCAGCAGCTTGGGCGGGACAGGGGAACACTATGGCTACACCTTC CASSLGGTGEHYGYTF
NA NA TRBJ2-3 TRBV10-1 TGCGCCAGCATTTACACCCAGTTCACAGATACGCAGTATTTT CASIYTQFTDTQYF
TRBD1 few TRBJ2-1 TRBV30 TGTGCCTGGAGAGACAGGGGAAATAGGAATGAGCAGTTCTTC CAWRDRGNRNEQFF
NA NA TRBJ2-3 TRBV6-2/TRBV6-3 TGTGCCAGCAGCAGACTGAGGGTCACAGATACGCAGTATTTT CASSRLRVTDTQYF
TRBD1 few TRBJ1-2 TRBV18 TGTGCCAGCTCAGCCGGGACAGGGGGAGGCTACACCTTC CASSAGTGGGYTF
TRBD1 NA TRBJ2-7 TRBV29-1 TGCAGCGTTGATGGGGGACAGCCATCCTACGAGCAGTACTTC CSVDGGQPSYEQYF
TRBD1 once TRBJ1-6 TRBV9 TGTGCCAGCAGCCCTGTCCTAACAGGGGCGTCTTTTAATTCACCCCTCCACTTT CASSPVLTGASFNSPLHF
TRBD2 NA TRBJ2-3 TRBV6-6 TGTGCCAGCAGTCAATGGACTAGCGGGGGCCTCACAGATACGCAGTATTTT CASSQWTSGGLTDTQYF
NA NA TRBJ2-2 TRBV3-1/TRBV3-2 TGTGCCAGCAGCCAAGATCTAGGGGCCCGTAGAGACACCGGGGAGCTGTTTTTT CASSQDLGARRDTGELFF
TRBD1 NA TRBJ2-7 TRBV9 TGTGCCAGCAGCGTAGAAGGGACAGGGAAGGACGAGCAGTACTTC CASSVEGTGKDEQYF